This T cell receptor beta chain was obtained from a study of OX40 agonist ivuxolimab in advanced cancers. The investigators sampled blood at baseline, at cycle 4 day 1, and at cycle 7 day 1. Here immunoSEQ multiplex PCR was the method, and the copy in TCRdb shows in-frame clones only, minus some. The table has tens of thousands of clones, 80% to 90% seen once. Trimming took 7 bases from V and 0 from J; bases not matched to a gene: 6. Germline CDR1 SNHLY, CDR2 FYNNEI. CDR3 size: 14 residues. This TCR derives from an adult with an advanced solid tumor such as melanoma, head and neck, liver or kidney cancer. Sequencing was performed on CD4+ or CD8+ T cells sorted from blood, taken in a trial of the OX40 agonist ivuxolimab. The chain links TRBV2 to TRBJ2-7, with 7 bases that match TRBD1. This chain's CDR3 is CASIRGQSSYEQYF. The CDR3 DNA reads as TGTGCCAGCATCCGGGGACAGAGCTCCTACGAGCAGTACTTC.